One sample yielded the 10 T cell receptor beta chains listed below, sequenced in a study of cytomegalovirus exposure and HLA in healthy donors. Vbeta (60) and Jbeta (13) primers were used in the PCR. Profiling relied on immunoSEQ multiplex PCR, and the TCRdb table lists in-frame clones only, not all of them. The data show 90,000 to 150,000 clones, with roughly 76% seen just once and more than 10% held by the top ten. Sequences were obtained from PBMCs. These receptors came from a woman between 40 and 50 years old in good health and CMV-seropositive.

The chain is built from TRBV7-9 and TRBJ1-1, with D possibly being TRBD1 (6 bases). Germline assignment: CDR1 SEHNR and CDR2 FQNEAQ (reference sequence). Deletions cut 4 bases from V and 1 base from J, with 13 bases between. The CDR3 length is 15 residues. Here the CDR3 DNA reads TGTGCCAGCAGCTCGCCGGGACATACGAACACTGAAGCTTTCTTT. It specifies CASSSPGHTNTEAFF.

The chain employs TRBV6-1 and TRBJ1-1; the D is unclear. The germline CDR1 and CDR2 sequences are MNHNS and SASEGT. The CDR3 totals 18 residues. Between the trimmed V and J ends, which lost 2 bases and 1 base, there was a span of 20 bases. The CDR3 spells CASSEPPRRVLENTEAFF. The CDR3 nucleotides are TGTGCCAGCAGTGAACCCCCCCGGAGGGTGCTTGAGAACACTGAAGCTTTCTTT.

The CDR3 DNA reads TGTGCCAGCAGCGGAGGACAGGGACCCCCTTCCTACGAGCAGTACTTC. As protein: CASSGGQGPPSYEQYF. The chain has TRBV5-4 and TRBJ2-7; 8 positions match TRBD1. Germline CDR1 and CDR2: SGHNT and YYREEE (reference sequence). The CDR3 covers 16 residues. V gave up 4 bases and J gave up 1 base; unmatched junction bases: 10.

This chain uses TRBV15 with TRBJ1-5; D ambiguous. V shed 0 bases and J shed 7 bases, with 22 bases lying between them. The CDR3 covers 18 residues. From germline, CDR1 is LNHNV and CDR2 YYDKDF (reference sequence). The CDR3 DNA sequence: TGTGCCACCAGCAGAGATAAAGCGTTGGTGACTACGAAACAGCCCCAGCATTTT. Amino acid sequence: CATSRDKALVTTKQPQHF.

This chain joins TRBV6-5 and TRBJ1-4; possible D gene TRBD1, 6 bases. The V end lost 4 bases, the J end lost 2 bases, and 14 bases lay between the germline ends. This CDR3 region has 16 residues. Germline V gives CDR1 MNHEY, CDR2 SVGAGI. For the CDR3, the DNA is TGTGCCAGCAGTTCTCATCCGCAGGGGACTAATGAAAAACTGTTTTTT. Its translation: CASSSHPQGTNEKLFF.

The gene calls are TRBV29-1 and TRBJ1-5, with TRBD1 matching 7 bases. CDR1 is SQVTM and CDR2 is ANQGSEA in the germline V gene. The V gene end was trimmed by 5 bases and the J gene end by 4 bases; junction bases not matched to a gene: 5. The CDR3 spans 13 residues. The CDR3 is CSVTTGVNQPQHF. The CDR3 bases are TGCAGCGTTACAACAGGGGTAAATCAGCCCCAGCATTTT.

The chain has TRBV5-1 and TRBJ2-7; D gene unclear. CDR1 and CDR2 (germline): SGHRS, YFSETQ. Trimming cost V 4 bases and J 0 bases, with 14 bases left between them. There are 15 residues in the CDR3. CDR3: CASSPRDSSSYEQYF. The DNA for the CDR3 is TGCGCCAGCAGCCCGAGAGACTCGAGCTCCTACGAGCAGTACTTC.

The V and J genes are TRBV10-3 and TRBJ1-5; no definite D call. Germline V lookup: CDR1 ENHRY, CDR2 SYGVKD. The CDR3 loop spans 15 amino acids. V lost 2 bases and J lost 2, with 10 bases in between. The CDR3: CAISELGLGNQPQHF. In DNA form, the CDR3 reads TGTGCCATCAGTGAGCTGGGCCTGGGCAATCAGCCCCAGCATTTT.

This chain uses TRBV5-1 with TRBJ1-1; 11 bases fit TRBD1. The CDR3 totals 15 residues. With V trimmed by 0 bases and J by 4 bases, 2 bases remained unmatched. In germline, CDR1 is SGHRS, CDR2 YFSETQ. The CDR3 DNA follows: TGCGCCAGCAGCTTGGAAGGGACAGGGGGCACTGAAGCTTTCTTT. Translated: CASSLEGTGGTEAFF.

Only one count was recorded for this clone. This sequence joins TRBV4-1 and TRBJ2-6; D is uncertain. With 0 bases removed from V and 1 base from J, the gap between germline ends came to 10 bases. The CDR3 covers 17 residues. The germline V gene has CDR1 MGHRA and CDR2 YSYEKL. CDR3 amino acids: CASSQEGRYSGANVLTF. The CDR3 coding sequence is TGCGCCAGCAGCCAAGAAGGCAGGTATTCTGGGGCCAACGTCCTGACTTTC.